This passage covers 11 T cell receptor beta chains from one sample sequenced in a study of T cell responses to AZD1222 COVID-19 vaccine. The table came from immunoSEQ multiplex PCR; TCRdb's copy has only in-frame clones and leaves some out. The repertoire has 90,000 to 120,000 clones, roughly 89% of them found once; the top ten carry around 20%. The sequenced sample was peripheral blood, obtained on day 0 of AZD1222 vaccination. The receptor source for this set is an adult in good health.

The rearrangement joins TRBV29-1 to TRBJ1-1, with a tentative D call TRBD1 (5 bases). The CDR3 runs 14 residues. V lost 6 bases and J lost 1, with 15 bases in between. Germline V gene lookup returns CDR1 SQVTM and CDR2 ANQGSEA. The CDR3 bases are TGCAGCGTCCAAACAGGAGCCTCGAACACTGAAGCTTTCTTT. This codes for CSVQTGASNTEAFF.

The chain joins TRBV19 to TRBJ1-1; D unclear. The V end was cut by 7 bases, the J end by 1 base, with 1 base between. The CDR3 spans 10 residues. The germline CDR1 and CDR2 sequences are LNHDA and SQIVND (reference sequence). CDR3 residues: CASKNTEAFF. The DNA of the CDR3 is TGTGCCAGTAAGAACACTGAAGCTTTCTTT.

The chain carries TRBV10-3 and TRBJ1-5; tentatively, D is TRBD1 (5 bases). Germline CDR1 is ENHRY and CDR2 is SYGVKD. This CDR3 contains 15 residues. The ends were cut back, 6 bases at V and 1 base at J, with 13 bases in the middle. DNA for the CDR3: TGTGCCATCAGGGGGCACCAAGGGAGCAATCAGCCCCAGCATTTT. Residues: CAIRGHQGSNQPQHF.

The gene calls are TRBV5-5 and TRBJ1-1; the D is unclear. Per the germline V gene, CDR1 is SGHKS and CDR2 is YYEKEE (reference sequence). This CDR3 contains 15 residues. V was pared by 0 bases and J by 4 bases, with 13 bases between. The CDR3 region has the DNA TGTGCCAGCAGCTTGGCGGTAGGGCGGACCACTGAAGCTTTCTTT. It is translated as CASSLAVGRTTEAFF.

The chain uses TRBV5-1 and TRBJ2-3, with a possible D match to TRBD1 (5 bases). This CDR3 is 16 amino acids long. Germline CDR1 SGHRS, CDR2 YFSETQ. Deletions cut 2 bases from V and 6 bases from J, with 19 bases between. As DNA, the CDR3 is TGCGCCAGCAGCTTCGGCCGACAGACCCTTCGGGATACGCAGTATTTT. Its translation is CASSFGRQTLRDTQYF.

In nucleotides, the CDR3 is TGTGCCAGCAGTTCTGGCGGGGGAGACAATGAGCAGTTCTTC. Residues: CASSSGGGDNEQFF. V usage is TRBV27 and J usage is TRBJ2-1; 7 positions agree with TRBD2. With V trimmed by 4 bases and J by 5 bases, 5 bases remained unmatched. The CDR3 sequence is 14 residues long. CDR1 is MNHEY, CDR2 SMNVEV, per germline (reference sequence).

The chain uses TRBV19 and TRBJ1-4, with unresolved D. CDR1 LNHDA and CDR2 SQIVND come from the germline V gene (reference sequence). The V end was cut by 8 bases, the J end by 5 bases, with 12 bases between. The CDR3 runs to 13 residues. Written as DNA, the CDR3 is TGTGCCAGTTCAGACTCGAGGAATGAAAAACTGTTTTTT. It translates to CASSDSRNEKLFF.

This chain links TRBV29-1 with TRBJ1-1; D call uncertain. The CDR3 has 13 amino acids. CDR1 and CDR2 (germline): SQVTM, ANQGSEA. V gave up 5 bases and J gave up 1 base, with 11 bases separating them. The CDR3 here is CSVKPDSNTEAFF. The CDR3 coding sequence is TGCAGCGTTAAGCCAGATTCGAACACTGAAGCTTTCTTT.

V is TRBV5-1 and J is TRBJ2-3, with 9 bases that match TRBD2. J lost 5 bases, V lost 3 bases, and 4 bases had no gene match. The CDR3 loop spans 14 amino acids. Germline CDR1 and CDR2: SGHRS and YFSETQ. The CDR3 nucleotides are TGCGCCAGCAGCTGGGGACTAGCCGAAGATACGCAGTATTTT. This codes for CASSWGLAEDTQYF. Full variable domain (missing parts from reference TRBV5-1 and TRBJ2-3): KAGVTQTPRYLIKTRGQQVTLSCSPISGHRSVSWYQQTPGQGLQFLFEYFSETQRNKGNFPGRFSGRQFSNSRSEMNVSTLELGDSALYLCASSWGLAEDTQYFGPGTRLTVL.

This rearrangement joins TRBV5-1 to TRBJ1-4; tentative D call: TRBD1 (5 bases). The germline CDR1 and CDR2 sequences are SGHRS and YFSETQ. This CDR3 is built from 16 residues. V was trimmed by 4 bases and J by 7 bases, leaving 20 bases between them. This chain's CDR3 is CASSNLGTRRSEKLFF. The CDR3 DNA reads as TGCGCCAGCAGCAACCTTGGGACTCGAAGGAGTGAAAAACTGTTTTTT.

The CDR3 region has the DNA TGTGCCAGTAGTATATTTCCTGAGACCGGGGAGCTGTTTTTT. Its protein product is CASSIFPETGELFF. The chain employs TRBV19 and TRBJ2-2, with D unclear. Trimming removed 2 bases from V and 5 bases from J, with 9 bases in between. Germline lookup yields CDR1 LNHDA and CDR2 SQIVND (reference sequence). The CDR3 is 14 residues long.